The clone carrying this T cell receptor (beta chain) was seen once. TCRdb's table, derived via immunoSEQ multiplex PCR, lists solely in-frame clones and lacks some. The data show tens of thousands of clones, roughly nine tenths seen once. The data stem from a study of blood T cell repertoires in COVID-19. Study overall: Samples taken during acute and convalescent COVID-19 were collected in the United States, Italy and Spain. T cells, B-cell-depleted T cells, or PBMCs supplied cDNA or gDNA.

Germline V lookup: CDR1 KGHSH, CDR2 LQKENI. The length of the CDR3 is 15 residues. The V end lost 4 bases, the J end lost 8 bases, and 20 bases lay between the germline ends. This receptor was taken from an elderly man with acute or convalescent COVID-19. J is TRBJ1-1 and V is TRBV18, with D possibly matching TRBD1 (5 bases). The sequencing input was peripheral blood. The CDR3 DNA sequence: TGTGCCAGCTCACTGACAGACAACCGAATTGGGGAAGCTTTCTTT. Protein sequence: CASSLTDNRIGEAFF. The entire variable domain, with the rest obtained from reference TRBV18 and TRBJ1-1, is as follows: NAGVMQNPRHLVRRRGQEARLRCSPMKGHSHVYWYRQLPEEGLKFMVYLQKENIIDESGMPKERFSAEFPKEGPSILRIQQVVRGDSAAYFCASSLTDNRIGEAFFGQGTRLTVV.